This T cell receptor (beta chain) was retrieved from a study of Graves' ophthalmopathy and Graves' hyperthyroidism. Study as a whole: Peripheral blood (taken before any treatment) was collected at initial diagnosis.

Per the germline V gene, CDR1 is SGHRS and CDR2 is YFSETQ. The CDR3 is 12 amino acids. Only one count was recorded for this clonotype. At one end the junction does not follow the germline gene, possibly because of a read error. All donors with ophthalmopathy were recorded as having moderate-to-severe activity, CAS ≥3, NOSPECS ≥4 and a duration under 3 months. In this cohort, patients with other autoimmune diseases, uncontrolled infections, pregnancy or lactation were excluded. Reliance was placed on clinical symptoms, serum thyroxine, TRAb, thyroid ultrasound and orbital computed tomography for diagnosis. Amplification from RNA transcripts yielded the TCR beta CDR3 regions. HTBI-primed first-round RT-PCR preceded second-round multiplex PCR. TCRdb independently ran MiXCR on the multiplex PCR reads; one entry per CDR3 protein. The sample contains about 700,000 distinct CDR3 sequences, approximately 40% of which appear only once.

The sample comprised peripheral blood. This sequence joins TRBV5-1 and TRBJ2-5, with D possibly being TRBD2 (5 bases). This receptor was taken from an adult man with Graves' ophthalmopathy. CDR3 sequence reads: CASSLKAENQYF. CDR3 bases: TGCGCCAGCAGCTTAAAAGCGGAGAACCAGTACTTC. Based on the CDR3 plus reference TRBV5-1 and TRBJ2-5, the full variable domain is KAGVTQTPRYLIKTRGQQVTLSCSPISGHRSVSWYQQTPGQGLQFLFEYFSETQRNKGNFPGRFSGRQFSNSRSEMNVSTLELGDSALYLCASSLKAENQYFGPGTRLLVL.